This T cell receptor (beta chain) stems from a study of shared clonotypes between healthy human individuals. Regarding the study as a whole: Memory subsets had estimated richness that was generally smaller than that of naive subsets. An effect of sequencing depth on clonotype sharing among donors was expected.

This CDR3 contains 14 residues. Trimming left V 3 bases short and J 4 bases short, with 13 bases between. CDR1 is SGHRS and CDR2 is YFSETQ in the germline V gene. TCRdb's table, derived via immunoSEQ multiplex PCR, lists solely in-frame clones and lacks some. Of roughly 2.6 million clones detected, 90% to 95% appear once; the ten largest clones hold around 0.14%. A note on this clone: The antigen remains unidentified.

Researchers partitioned CD4+ cells into CD45RA+ naive and CD45RA-negative memory subsets. Sequenced: naive CD4+ T cells sorted from blood. Subset specified: CD45RA+ positively selected. The chain employs TRBV5-1 and TRBJ1-1; D is ambiguous. This sequence was found in a man aged 18 to 30 in good health. CDR3 sequence: CASSSGFAGTEAFF. CDR3 nucleotides: TGCGCCAGCAGCTCGGGGTTCGCAGGCACTGAAGCTTTCTTT.